This T cell receptor (beta chain) comes out of a study of T cell changes during pregnancy in multiple sclerosis. Germline V gene data show CDR1 as MRHNA and CDR2 as SNTAGT. This CDR3 spans 13 amino acids. V gave up 2 bases and J gave up 6 bases, with 10 bases separating them. Clones were read by immunoSEQ multiplex PCR, and TCRdb kept only the in-frame ones, dropping some. The sample includes about 27,000 clones, 80% to 90% seen only once; the top ten take around 17%. This chain connects TRBV6-4 to TRBJ1-1; D is ambiguous. This specimen consisted of CD8+ T cells from peripheral blood mononuclear cells, obtained in the second trimester of pregnancy. This TCR came from a female donor with multiple sclerosis, enrolled in a pregnancy study. The CDR3 here is CASSDGGGAEAFF. DNA for the CDR3: TGTGCCAGCAGTGACGGCGGTGGCGCTGAAGCTTTCTTT.